One sample yielded the 5 T cell receptor beta chains listed below, sequenced in a study of cytomegalovirus exposure and HLA in healthy donors. The PCR employed 60 Vbeta primers together with 13 Jbeta primers. The table came from immunoSEQ multiplex PCR; TCRdb's copy has only in-frame clones and leaves some out. The sample lists some 210,000 clones, 87% occurring once. Sample: PBMCs. The receptors were gathered from a young man in good health and CMV-seronegative.

This chain connects TRBV7-6 to TRBJ2-3, with unresolved D. Trimming pared 3 bases from V and 3 bases from J, leaving 4 bases between. The germline V gene has CDR1 SGHVS and CDR2 FNYEAQ. The CDR3 is 12 residues long. In DNA, the CDR3 is TGTGCCAGCAGCTTTTCTACAGATACGCAGTATTTT. It yields the protein CASSFSTDTQYF.

This chain links TRBV5-1 with TRBJ1-5, with D possibly TRBD1 on 6 matching bases. Trimming left V 1 base short and J 3 bases short, with 8 bases between. The CDR3 loop spans 14 amino acids. Germline assignment: CDR1 SGHRS and CDR2 YFSETQ. The CDR3 DNA follows: TGCGCCAGCAGCTTGTCAGGGGACAATCAGCCCCAGCATTTT. This sequence encodes CASSLSGDNQPQHF.

The V and J genes are TRBV18 and TRBJ1-2; D remains ambiguous. The CDR3 runs to 15 residues. Germline V gene lookup returns CDR1 KGHSH and CDR2 LQKENI. With 3 bases removed from V and 2 bases from J, the gap between germline ends came to 13 bases. The CDR3 DNA reads TGTGCCAGCTCACCTTCTGCCCCCAGGAACTATGGCTACACCTTC. Translation: CASSPSAPRNYGYTF.

The genes are TRBV13 and TRBJ1-3, with D possibly TRBD1 on 5 matching bases. CDR1 is PRHDT and CDR2 is FYEKMQ in the germline V gene (reference sequence). The CDR3 contains 21 residues. With 5 bases removed from V and 1 base from J, the gap between germline ends came to 30 bases. This CDR3 reads CASSLRHQGPIPLGSGNTIYF. The CDR3 DNA reads as TGTGCCAGCAGCCTTCGACATCAGGGCCCAATACCTTTGGGGTCTGGAAACACCATATATTTT. The entire variable domain, with the rest obtained from reference TRBV13 and TRBJ1-3, is as follows: AAGVIQSPRHLIKEKRETATLKCYPIPRHDTVYWYQQGPGQDPQFLISFYEKMQSDKGSIPDRFSAQQFSDYHSELNMSSLELGDSALYFCASSLRHQGPIPLGSGNTIYFGEGSWLTVV.

The rearrangement links TRBV30 to TRBJ2-2; D might be TRBD1 (6 bases). The CDR3 length is 16 residues. V lost 1 base, J lost 6 bases, and 18 bases lay in between. CDR1 is GTSNPN, CDR2 SVGIG, per germline (reference sequence). CDR3: CAWSAYPRTVPGELFF. Written as DNA, the CDR3 is TGTGCCTGGAGTGCCTACCCTCGGACAGTTCCCGGGGAGCTGTTTTTT. Using reference TRBV30 and TRBJ2-2 for the parts outside the CDR3, the full variable domain is SQTIHQWPATLVQPVGSPLSLECTVEGTSNPNLYWYRQAAGRGLQLLFYSVGIGQISSEVPQNLSASRPQDRQFILSSKKLLLSDSGFYLCAWSAYPRTVPGELFFGEGSRLTVL.